Listed below are T cell receptor beta chains from one sample, sequenced in a study of CD8 T cells in Susac syndrome. TCRdb reprocessed the immunoSEQ multiplex PCR reads with MiXCR, giving one entry per CDR3 protein. The sample lists around 1,200 distinct CDR3 sequences, 55% to 80% occurring once. Sequencing was done on a sample of CD8+ TEMRA cells from PBMCs. The receptors were sampled from a human donor with Susac syndrome. CDR3s include the opening cysteine and the closing phenylalanine or tryptophan. A D gene is named only where the DNA matches it firmly. Clone size is not always given. Where it is, it says once, few, many or a class for expanded clones.

hyperexpanded	TRBD1	TRBV7-3	TRBJ2-3	CASSPTGVGDTQYF	TGTGCCAGCAGCCCGACAGGGGTAGGAGATACGCAGTATTTT
few	.	TRBV5-1	TRBJ2-7	CASSLADYPSSYEQYF	TGCGCCAGCAGCTTGGCGGACTACCCTAGCTCCTACGAGCAGTACTTC
few	.	TRBV7-9	TRBJ1-4	CAISLASHAGEKLFF	TGTGCCATCAGCTTAGCCTCTCATGCTGGAGAAAAACTGTTTTTT
.	TRBD1	TRBV19	TRBJ2-5	CASRRTGSSGETQYF	TGTGCCAGTAGGAGGACAGGGTCATCGGGAGAGACCCAGTACTTC
.	TRBD1	TRBV7-6	TRBJ2-7	CASSFGTGLTYEQYF	TGTGCCAGCAGCTTTGGGACAGGTTTAACCTACGAGCAGTACTTC
.	.	TRBV6-4	TRBJ2-1	CARSDSSGGLGGNEQFF	TGTGCCCGCAGTGACTCGAGTGGGGGGCTTGGGGGCAATGAGCAGTTCTTC
.	TRBD1	TRBV7-9	TRBJ2-3	CASSFGQGDTQYF	TGTGCCAGCAGCTTCGGACAGGGAGATACGCAGTATTTT
.	TRBD1	TRBV28	TRBJ1-5	CARCLVQGANEPQHF	TGTGCCAGGTGTTTAGTTCAGGGGGCCAATGAGCCCCAGCATTTT
.	TRBD1	TRBV11-2	TRBJ1-1	CASSFQSAQGDSRNTEAFF	TGTGCCAGCAGCTTTCAATCAGCACAGGGGGACTCCAGGAACACTGAAGCTTTCTTT
.	.	TRBV14	TRBJ2-3	CASGPAVTDTQYF	TGTGCCAGCGGGCCAGCAGTCACAGATACGCAGTATTTT
.	.	TRBV7-9	TRBJ1-4	CGSSLASQSGEKLFF	TGTGGCAGCAGCTTAGCCTCTCAGTCTGGAGAAAAACTGTTTTTT
.	.	TRBV21-1	TRBJ2-2	CASSDGQTGFYLDTGELFF	TGTGCCAGCAGCGACGGGCAGACGGGATTTTATTTGGACACCGGGGAGCTGTTTTTT
.	TRBD2	TRBV19	TRBJ2-3	CASSSYSGAISDTQYF	TGTGCCAGTAGTTCGTATAGCGGGGCGATATCAGATACGCAGTATTTT
.	.	TRBV2	TRBJ1-4	CASSGTLGVTTNEKLFF	TGTGCCAGCAGTGGGACCCTGGGGGTGACAACTAATGAAAAACTGTTTTTT
.	.	TRBV7-3	TRBJ2-7	CASSLGRRGRKQYF	TGTGCCAGCAGCTTGGGGCGTCGGGGGCGGAAGCAGTACTTC
.	TRBD1	TRBV9	TRBJ2-2	CASATRDRGNTGELFF	TGTGCCAGCGCTACTCGGGACAGGGGGAACACCGGGGAGCTGTTTTTT
.	.	TRBV9	TRBJ2-2	CSSSVGTTTVELFF	TGTTCCAGCAGCGTAGGGACAACCACCGTGGAGCTGTTTTTT
.	.	TRBV7-3	TRBJ2-2	CASSRIAATNTGELFF	TGTGCCAGCAGCAGAATAGCTGCGACGAACACCGGGGAGCTGTTTTTT
.	.	TRBV27	TRBJ1-3	CASSLGSGGSGNTIYF	TGTGCCAGCAGTTTAGGGTCTGGGGGCTCTGGAAACACCATATATTTT
few	.	TRBV7-2	TRBJ1-1	CASVGGARIYSFMNTEAFF	TGTGCCAGCGTGGGGGGGGCGCGAATATACTCCTTCATGAACACTGAAGCTTTCTTT
.	.	TRBV6-2/TRBV6-3	TRBJ1-2	CASSYFRTDGYTF	TGTGCCAGCAGTTACTTCCGGACTGATGGCTACACCTTC
.	.	TRBV7-9	TRBJ1-4	CAIILASQAGEKLFF	TGTGCCATCATCTTAGCCTCTCAGGCTGGAGAAAAACTGTTTTTT
.	TRBD1	TRBV12-3/TRBV12-4	TRBJ2-7	CASSPPGTGSNEQYF	TGTGCCAGCAGTCCACCCGGGACAGGGAGCAACGAGCAGTACTTC
.	.	TRBV12-3/TRBV12-4	TRBJ2-3	CASSLRQIDTQYF	TGTGCCAGCAGTTTACGTCAGATAGATACGCAGTATTTT
.	TRBD1	TRBV3-1	TRBJ1-2	CASSQGLEQGAGGYTF	TGTGCCAGCAGCCAAGGATTGGAACAGGGGGCAGGGGGCTACACCTTC
large	.	TRBV28	TRBJ2-2	CASASARNTGELFF	TGTGCCAGTGCATCAGCCAGGAACACCGGGGAGCTGTTTTTT
few	.	TRBV29-1	TRBJ2-7	CSVVVTGFSYEQYF	TGCAGCGTTGTCGTTACAGGGTTCTCCTACGAGCAGTACTTC
.	TRBD1	TRBV29-1	TRBJ2-7	CIVFGTGFSYEQYF	TGCATCGTTTTCGGGACAGGGTTCTCCTACGAGCAGTACTTC
.	TRBD1	TRBV9	TRBJ2-2	CASSVTRDRENTGKLFF	TGTGCCAGCAGCGTTACTCGGGACAGGGAAAACACCGGGAAGCTGTTTTTT
few	.	TRBV12-3/TRBV12-4	TRBJ2-1	CASSLDPNEQFF	TGTGCCAGCAGTTTAGACCCCAATGAGCAGTTCTTC
hyperexpanded	.	TRBV7-9	TRBJ2-3	CASSLRTDIRRADTQYF	TGTGCCAGCAGCTTAAGAACGGACATTCGGCGGGCAGATACGCAGTATTTT
.	.	TRBV28	TRBJ1-5	CASTLILKSNQPQHF	TGTGCCAGCACCCTAATACTGAAGAGCAATCAGCCCCAGCATTTT
.	TRBD1	TRBV29-1	TRBJ2-7	CSVVVTGFSYELYF	TGCAGCGTTGTGGTGACAGGGTTCTCCTACGAGCTGTACTTC
.	TRBD1	TRBV24-1	TRBJ2-3	CATSDLKGQSTDTQYF	TGTGCCACCAGTGATTTAAAGGGACAGAGCACAGATACGCAGTATTTT
.	.	TRBV5-6	TRBJ2-1	CASSFSVEQFF	TGTGCCAGCAGCTTTAGTGTTGAGCAGTTCTTC
.	TRBD1	TRBV29-1	TRBJ2-7	CSVVGTGFSYVLYF	TGCAGCGTTGTCGGGACAGGGTTCTCCTACGTGCTGTACTTC
few	TRBD1	TRBV7-6	TRBJ2-7	CASSFGTGFSYEQYF	TGTGCCAGCAGCTTTGGGACAGGGTTCTCCTACGAGCAGTACTTC
.	TRBD1	TRBV30	TRBJ2-1	CAWKGDSGSYNEQFF	TGTGCCTGGAAGGGGGACAGCGGCTCCTACAATGAGCAGTTCTTC
.	.	TRBV7-9	TRBJ1-5	CACGKGEWLQPQHF	TGTGCCTGCGGGAAGGGGGAATGGCTCCAGCCCCAGCATTTT
.	.	TRBV12-3/TRBV12-4	TRBJ2-7	CASSLDPGGEQYF	TGTGCCAGCAGTTTAGACCCTGGCGGCGAGCAGTACTTC
large	.	TRBV7-9	TRBJ1-2	CASSTTEDYGYTF	TGTGCCAGCAGCACGACAGAAGATTATGGCTACACCTTC
once	.	TRBV25-1	TRBJ1-2	CASSEWGGFPYGYTF	TGTGCCAGCAGTGAATGGGGGGGGTTCCCCTATGGCTACACCTTC
large	TRBD1	TRBV27	TRBJ2-5	CASSLQGQQETQYF	TGTGCCAGCAGTCTCCAGGGACAGCAGGAGACCCAGTACTTC
few	TRBD2	TRBV11-2	TRBJ2-3	CASSLAGADTQYF	TGTGCCAGCAGCCTAGCGGGGGCAGATACGCAGTATTTT
once	TRBD1	TRBV28	TRBJ1-1	CASCRTGNSEAFF	TGTGCCAGCTGCCGGACAGGGAACTCTGAAGCTTTCTTT
.	.	TRBV3-1	TRBJ1-2	CASSHGLELGAGGYTF	TGTGCCAGCAGCCATGGATTGGAACTGGGGGCAGGGGGCTACACCTTC
large	.	TRBV11-3	TRBJ1-2	CASSPQGSDYGYTF	TGTGCCAGCAGCCCCCAGGGGTCCGACTATGGCTACACCTTC
.	.	TRBV7-9	TRBJ1-4	CASSLASQARKKLFF	TGTGCCAGCAGCTTAGCCTCTCAGGCTAGAAAAAAACTGTTTTTT